The sequence of this T cell receptor (beta chain) was determined in a study of blood T cells in healthy people across ages. The CDR3 loop spans 14 amino acids. The V gene's germline CDR1 is KGHSH and CDR2 LQKENI. This clonotype was observed a handful of times. Next came a second PCR, run for about 7 to 11 cycles, which used a sample-barcoded 5' primer along with a J-beta primer mix. A tag from a template-switch adaptor with 12 random nucleotides marked each cDNA molecule. TCRdb ran MiXCR on the 5' RACE reads and lists one entry per CDR3 protein. The repertoire holds approximately 760,000 distinct CDR3 sequences, with 20% to 30% as singletons. This same sample was also part of a study on T cells of mothers and their children. That paper notes: Every mother produced more than 8 million TCR beta CDR3 reads, whereas every child provided around 3 million. Thymic selection shapes TCR recombination output similarly in related and unrelated pairs. Among related mother-child pairs, overlap was slightly higher than in unrelated pairs, though not significantly.

The V and J genes are TRBV18 and TRBJ2-5; D is uncertain. The J call is uncertain, as TRBJ2-7 better fits the DNA end. The sample comprised blood. This TCR was sampled from a boy under 18 in good health. DNA of the CDR3: TGTGCCAGCTCACCAGATCTGGTTTTCCCCGAGCAGTACTTC. Residues: CASSPDLVFPEQYF.